The rows below give T cell receptor beta chains drawn from one sample of a study of blood T cell repertoires in COVID-19. Measured with immunoSEQ multiplex PCR; TCRdb has only the in-frame clones, and not every one. The table lists about 100,000 clones, roughly 83% of them singletons. The sequencing input was peripheral blood. The receptors were sampled from a woman aged 60-75 years with acute or convalescent COVID-19. The conserved cysteine and the conserved F or W are not part of the CDR3 here.

cdr3_aa: ASSAPGSFYEQY
j_call: TRBJ2-7
v_call: TRBV6-2/TRBV6-3

cdr3_aa: ASSQDRTNYGYT
j_call: TRBJ1-2
v_call: TRBV4-1

cdr3_aa: AWSLDTNSPLH
j_call: TRBJ1-6
v_call: TRBV30

cdr3_aa: ASSLRGRTGPGQGFSPLH
j_call: TRBJ1-6
v_call: TRBV7-3

cdr3_aa: ASSSSGGEYEQF
j_call: TRBJ2-1
v_call: TRBV5-1

cdr3_aa: ASSPPHPQETQY
j_call: TRBJ2-5
v_call: TRBV18

cdr3_aa: ASSPRTSAYEQY
j_call: TRBJ2-7
v_call: TRBV28

cdr3_aa: ASSPPTSHSPRSTDTQY
j_call: TRBJ2-3
v_call: TRBV7-9

cdr3_aa: AISAGTGVKYVEAF
j_call: TRBJ1-1
v_call: TRBV10-3

cdr3_aa: ASSPPNGRGETQY
j_call: TRBJ2-5
v_call: TRBV18

cdr3_aa: AIRVAAGTEAF
j_call: TRBJ1-1
v_call: TRBV10-3

cdr3_aa: ASSDRGLTNQPQH
j_call: TRBJ1-5
v_call: TRBV2

cdr3_aa: ASSSRTGQNTEAF
j_call: TRBJ1-1
v_call: TRBV9

cdr3_aa: ASSIDHRTLNQPQH
j_call: TRBJ1-5
v_call: TRBV19

cdr3_aa: ASSRNSRSSGNTIY
j_call: TRBJ1-3
v_call: TRBV4-2

cdr3_aa: ASSIVPPPPADTQY
j_call: TRBJ2-3
v_call: TRBV19

cdr3_aa: ASRVARGITEAF
j_call: TRBJ1-1
v_call: TRBV2

cdr3_aa: ASSVLHQETQY
j_call: TRBJ2-5
v_call: TRBV19

cdr3_aa: ASSSTPRWTEAF
j_call: TRBJ1-1
v_call: TRBV27

cdr3_aa: ASSQAGFGAF
j_call: TRBJ1-1
v_call: TRBV14

cdr3_aa: ASSLGFRASGGDTNEQF
j_call: TRBJ2-1
v_call: TRBV13

cdr3_aa: SVLTGGGGNTIY
j_call: TRBJ1-3
v_call: TRBV29-1

cdr3_aa: ASSLGSGTDTQY
j_call: TRBJ2-3
v_call: TRBV7-7

cdr3_aa: ASRGEKLF
j_call: TRBJ1-4
v_call: TRBV21-1

cdr3_aa: ASSLAARGGEKLF
j_call: TRBJ1-4
v_call: TRBV5-1

cdr3_aa: ASSHPGDSSYEQY
j_call: TRBJ2-7
v_call: TRBV7-2

cdr3_aa: ASSLLSTYRGNTEAF
j_call: TRBJ1-1
v_call: TRBV6-6

cdr3_aa: SASGHANTGELF
j_call: TRBJ2-2
v_call: TRBV20-1

cdr3_aa: ASARGVQETQY
j_call: TRBJ2-5
v_call: TRBV7-3

cdr3_aa: ASSPLPPGALENTEAF
j_call: TRBJ1-1
v_call: TRBV18

cdr3_aa: ASSAPRLAGGRRTGELF
j_call: TRBJ2-2
v_call: TRBV2

cdr3_aa: ASSLEGIYREAGYT
j_call: TRBJ1-2
v_call: TRBV11-2

cdr3_aa: ASPPSVLLTDTQY
j_call: TRBJ2-3
v_call: TRBV28

cdr3_aa: ASSSRGRTSGNTIY
j_call: TRBJ1-3
v_call: TRBV7-8

cdr3_aa: ASSETIPGQRYAF
j_call: TRBJ1-1
v_call: TRBV2

cdr3_aa: ASSTGLAGALRRQF
j_call: TRBJ2-1
v_call: TRBV19

cdr3_aa: ASSLTTGYQPQH
j_call: TRBJ1-5
v_call: TRBV27

cdr3_aa: ASSPGQGDTGELF
j_call: TRBJ2-2
v_call: TRBV7-6

cdr3_aa: ASSSLGQLYGYT
j_call: TRBJ1-2
v_call: TRBV11-2

cdr3_aa: ATSREVRVNQPQH
j_call: TRBJ1-5
v_call: TRBV15

cdr3_aa: ASSWDRGDYGYT
j_call: TRBJ1-2
v_call: TRBV7-8

cdr3_aa: SASSGVAGNTGELF
j_call: TRBJ2-2
v_call: TRBV29-1

cdr3_aa: ASSPRTSGGQNIQY
j_call: TRBJ2-4
v_call: TRBV3-1/TRBV3-2

cdr3_aa: ASSPLAGGSYEQY
j_call: TRBJ2-7
v_call: TRBV11-3

cdr3_aa: ASSELRLARNEQF
j_call: TRBJ2-1
v_call: TRBV2

cdr3_aa: ASSPGTGSPPSGYT
j_call: TRBJ1-2
v_call: TRBV7-3

cdr3_aa: ASSLTTGELF
j_call: TRBJ2-2
v_call: TRBV7-7

cdr3_aa: ASSALGGVNQPQH
j_call: TRBJ1-5
v_call: TRBV9

cdr3_aa: ASGPNPDRITEAF
j_call: TRBJ1-1
v_call: TRBV19

cdr3_aa: ASSAGPRTGRNQPQH
j_call: TRBJ1-5
v_call: TRBV6-4

cdr3_aa: ATFVRVSYGYT
j_call: TRBJ1-2
v_call: TRBV24-1

cdr3_aa: ASSQDFRQVNGYT
j_call: TRBJ1-2
v_call: TRBV3-1/TRBV3-2

cdr3_aa: ASSFSGQGEENEQY
j_call: TRBJ2-7
v_call: TRBV6-5

cdr3_aa: ASSVAGGPDTQY
j_call: TRBJ2-3
v_call: TRBV7-2

cdr3_aa: ASSPSGSYNEQF
j_call: TRBJ2-1
v_call: TRBV18